The 9 T cell receptor beta chains below come from one sample, sequenced in a study of T cell clonality in common variable immunodeficiency. Using immunoSEQ multiplex PCR, the repertoire was profiled, and TCRdb retains in-frame clones only, with some absent. The sample yields tens of thousands of clones, without any singletons. Sequencing was performed on peripheral blood mononuclear cells. These receptor sequences come from a person aged 18 to 70 in good health.

Many counts were recorded for this clone. The CDR3 goes on 3 residues after the read ends, and that part is filled in from the germline J gene. This chain joins TRBV20-1 and TRBJ1-6; no clear D. The CDR3 is 15 amino acids. The ends were cut back, 2 bases at V and 2 bases at J, with 10 bases in the middle. CDR1 is DFQATT, CDR2 SNEGSKA, per germline (reference sequence). The CDR3 protein is CSARRSRAYNSPLHF. The part of the CDR3 DNA that was read is TGCAGTGCTAGACGATCCCGGGCCTATAATTCACCC.

The sample holds many counts of this clone. The CDR3 end falls 3 residues outside the read, so it is completed with the germline J gene. The V call is TRBV11-3, the J call TRBJ2-2, with no clear D. The length of the CDR3 is 13 residues. Germline V gene sequence: CDR1 SGHNT, CDR2 YENEEA. Deletions cut 6 bases from V and 4 bases from J, with 9 bases between. Partial CDR3 DNA: TGTGCCAGCAGTTCAATGGCCACCGGGGAG. It is translated as CASSSMATGE. The complete CDR3 reads CASSSMATGELFF.

This clone was recorded many times. Partial CDR3 DNA: TGTGCCAGCAGCTTAATCTTGACTAATGAAAAA. It yields the protein CASSLILTNEK. Given in full, the CDR3 is CASSLILTNEKLFF. The chain uses TRBV5-6 and TRBJ1-4; unclear D gene. From the germline J gene comes the end of the CDR3, since the read stops 3 residues before it. Germline V gives CDR1 SGHDT, CDR2 YYEEEE. V lost 2 bases, J lost 2 bases, and 7 bases lay in between. This CDR3 comprises 14 residues.

This clone has ten or more counts. The read terminates 3 residues ahead of where the CDR3 ends, so the germline J gene completes it. This rearrangement joins TRBV5-1 to TRBJ2-7, with 7 bases that match TRBD1. The CDR3 is made up of 16 amino acids. J lost 0 bases, V lost 1 base, and 7 bases had no gene match. Germline V gene data show CDR1 as SGHRS and CDR2 as YFSETQ. The CDR3 DNA, read in part, is TGCGCCAGCAGCTTGTCGGACAGGCCCAGCTCCTACGAG. Translation gives CASSLSDRPSSYE. The entire CDR3 is CASSLSDRPSSYEQYF.

This clone occurred many times. Read sequence stops 3 residues before the CDR3 end, and the germline J gene provides the missing end. The chain recombines TRBV20-1 with TRBJ1-6; D remains ambiguous. From germline, CDR1 is DFQATT and CDR2 SNEGSKA (reference sequence). This CDR3 is 15 amino acids long. V was pared by 0 bases and J by 8 bases, with 14 bases between. Incomplete CDR3 DNA: TGCAGTGCTAGAGAATGGTCTCAGTCCTATTCACCC. It codes for CSAREWSQSYSP. The entire CDR3 protein is CSAREWSQSYSPLHF.

This clone was recorded at least ten times. The CDR3 is cut off 3 residues early in the read; its end comes from the germline J gene. This rearrangement joins TRBV19 to TRBJ1-4, with 7 bases fitting TRBD1. Germline V gene sequence: CDR1 LNHDA, CDR2 SQIVND (reference sequence). The ends lost 4 bases at V and 0 bases at J; junction bases unmatched: 2. This CDR3 contains 15 residues. The chain's CDR3 is CASSTQGATNEKLFF. Partial CDR3 DNA: TGTGCCAGTAGTACTCAGGGGGCAACTAATGAAAAA.

This clone was seen ten or more times. The read ends 3 residues before the CDR3 terminus; that terminus is restored from the germline J gene. The chain carries TRBV20-1 and TRBJ2-3; 12 bases match TRBD1. V dropped 2 bases and J dropped 6; count of bases not matched to a gene: 6. The CDR3 runs 15 residues. The germline gives CDR1 DFQATT, CDR2 SNEGSKA (reference sequence). The sequenced CDR3 bases are TGCAGTGCTAGAACCGGGACAGGGGGCGTTGATACG. This encodes CSARTGTGGVDT. The whole CDR3 sequence reads CSARTGTGGVDTQYF.

Many counts were recorded for this clone. CDR3 amino acids: CAISQGTKNIQYF. CDR3 DNA, as far as it was read: TGTGCCATCAGTCAGGGAACCAAAAACATT. The V gene is TRBV10-3, the J gene TRBJ2-4, with D tentatively TRBD1 (5 bases). The read ends 3 residues before the CDR3 terminus; that terminus is restored from the germline J gene. This CDR3 region has 13 residues. CDR1 ENHRY and CDR2 SYGVKD come from the germline V gene. The V end was cut by 5 bases, the J end by 2 bases, with 7 bases between.

This clone was detected ten times or more. The read ends 3 residues shy of where the CDR3 ends; the end is completed using the germline J gene. V and J are TRBV20-1 and TRBJ2-3, with D unclear. Trimming removed 4 bases at V and 4 bases at J, with 12 bases between. The germline V gene encodes CDR1 DFQATT and CDR2 SNEGSKA (reference sequence). The CDR3 contains 13 residues. The CDR3 bases that were read are TGCAGTGCTACTGACGTAGGGCCAGATACG. It specifies CSATDVGPDT. In full, the CDR3 reads CSATDVGPDTQYF.